This T cell receptor beta chain was sequenced during a study of tumour-infiltrating T cells in Burkitt lymphoma. About the study: Productive clonality predicted overall and progression-free survival.

TCRdb keeps only in-frame clones here, not all; method: immunoSEQ multiplex PCR. The sample yields about 6,300 clones, about 9.4% seen once. Unmatched junction bases numbered 13, after V lost 4 bases and J lost 8 bases. This CDR3 comprises 15 residues. Germline V gene data show CDR1 as LNHDA and CDR2 as SQIVND (reference sequence). This receptor was obtained from a human donor with diffuse large B-cell lymphoma. The material sequenced was tumor tissue. The rearrangement uses TRBV19 and TRBJ1-2; 7 bases fit TRBD1. CDR3 nucleotides: TGTGCCAGTAGTAACCGGGACAGACCTCTTGGAGGCTACACCTTC. As protein: CASSNRDRPLGGYTF.